This T cell receptor beta chain was obtained from a study of blood T cell repertoires in COVID-19. The CDR3 length is 15 residues. V was pared by 2 bases and J by 5 bases, with 8 bases of the junction left unmatched. The V gene's germline CDR1 is SGHDT and CDR2 YYEEEE. Repertoires were generated with immunoSEQ multiplex PCR, while TCRdb's copy carries only in-frame clones and drops some. The table records roughly 150,000 clones, 83% of them present only once. V usage is TRBV5-6 and J usage is TRBJ2-3, with 7 bases matching TRBD2. The specimen sequenced was peripheral blood. This TCR derives from a woman over 75 with acute or convalescent COVID-19. The CDR3 DNA follows: TGTGCCAGCAGCTTTCTCGGACTAGAAGGAGATACGCAGTATTTT. Translated, it gives CASSFLGLEGDTQYF.